The sample holds one count of the clone carrying this TCR beta chain. These data come from a study of cytomegalovirus exposure and HLA in healthy donors. Study-wide background: There were a few hundred genotyped donors. Of these, roughly 84% fell in the genetic ancestry cluster associated with self-reported Caucasian donors.

V lost 3 bases and J lost 5; bases outside the gene matches: 6. There are 17 residues in the CDR3. Germline-derived CDR1 and CDR2 are MGHRA and YSYEKL. The PCR contained 60 Vbeta and 13 Jbeta primers. Libraries were prepared by immunoSEQ multiplex PCR; TCRdb keeps only in-frame clonotypes and omits some of them. The data show roughly 71,000 clones, 74% seen once. Material for sequencing was PBMCs. The source is a human donor in good health. The rearrangement joins TRBV4-1 to TRBJ2-2; 13 bases line up with TRBD2. CDR3 sequence: CASSHTSGRDRTGELFF. CDR3 nucleotide sequence: TGCGCCAGCAGCCACACTAGCGGGAGGGATAGAACCGGGGAGCTGTTTTTT.